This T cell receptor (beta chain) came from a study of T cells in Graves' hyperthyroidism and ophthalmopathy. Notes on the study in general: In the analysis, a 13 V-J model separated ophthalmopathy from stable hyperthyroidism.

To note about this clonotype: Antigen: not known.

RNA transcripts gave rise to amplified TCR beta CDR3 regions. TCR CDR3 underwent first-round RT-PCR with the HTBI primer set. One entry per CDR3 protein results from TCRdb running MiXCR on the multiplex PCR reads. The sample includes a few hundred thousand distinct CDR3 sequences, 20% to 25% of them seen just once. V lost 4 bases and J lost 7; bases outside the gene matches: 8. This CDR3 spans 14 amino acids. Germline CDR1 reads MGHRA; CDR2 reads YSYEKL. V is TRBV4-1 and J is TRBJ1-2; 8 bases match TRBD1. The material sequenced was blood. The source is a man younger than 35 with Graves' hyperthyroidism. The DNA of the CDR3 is TGCGCCAGCAGCCGAGGGACAGGAGGAGGTGGCTACACCTTC. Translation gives CASSRGTGGGGYTF.